Shown below are 5 T cell receptor beta chains from a single sample sequenced in a study of OX40 agonist ivuxolimab in advanced cancers. The method was the immunoSEQ multiplex PCR assay. The table comes from immuneACCESS by way of TCRdb, which keeps in-frame sequences with V and J called. Part of the clones is missing from these tables; in studies checked, under half for an unresolved V gene and the rest for unknown reasons. The sample table shows under 75,000 clones, and 87% are seen once. Together, the top ten hold approximately 0.61% of the sample. The sequencing used CD4+ or CD8+ T cells sorted from blood, collected in a trial of the OX40 agonist ivuxolimab. All receptors derive from an adult with an advanced solid tumor such as melanoma, head and neck, liver or kidney cancer.

The chain combines TRBV19 with TRBJ1-5, with D possibly TRBD1 on 5 matching bases. In germline, CDR1 is LNHDA, CDR2 SQIVND (reference sequence). The CDR3 is made up of 15 amino acids. Trimming cost V 5 bases and J 2 bases, with 13 bases left between them. CDR3 amino acids: CASSGLGTGNQPQHF. The CDR3 DNA reads TGTGCCAGTAGTGGCCTGGGGACCGGCAATCAGCCCCAGCATTTT.

As to this clone: The sample contains more than one DNA sequence encoding this CDR3. The J gene is TRBJ2-7, the V gene TRBV28; D remains ambiguous. Germline V CDR1 and CDR2: MDHEN, SYDVKM. Trimming took 2 bases from V and 3 from J, leaving 2 bases between them. The CDR3 is 11 residues long. DNA for the CDR3: TGTGCCAGCAGTTTAGACTACGAGCAGTACTTC. Its protein product is CASSLDYEQYF.

The chain combines TRBV19 with TRBJ2-3; 12 bases are shared with TRBD2. CDR3 length equals 16 residues. The germline V gene has CDR1 LNHDA and CDR2 SQIVND (reference sequence). Losses at the gene ends were 4 bases for V and 4 bases for J; bases not matched to a gene: 6. The CDR3 loop is CASSRRTSGTADTQYF. The CDR3, as DNA: TGTGCCAGTAGTAGAAGGACTAGCGGGACCGCAGATACGCAGTATTTT.

V gene TRBV5-1 combines with J gene TRBJ1-5; 8 bases agree with TRBD1. CDR1 SGHRS and CDR2 YFSETQ come from the germline V gene. The CDR3 is made up of 16 amino acids. V lost 0 bases and J lost 6; bases outside the gene matches: 8. The CDR3: CASSLATGAVAQPQHF. The CDR3 DNA is TGCGCCAGCAGCTTGGCGACAGGGGCGGTTGCTCAGCCCCAGCATTTT.

The chain is built from TRBV10-3 and TRBJ1-1, with a weak D call TRBD1 (5 bases). Germline loops: CDR1 ENHRY, CDR2 SYGVKD. The CDR3 has 15 residues. V lost 3 bases to trimming and J lost 1 base, with 12 bases between them. CDR3: CAISDGQGQNTEAFF. For the CDR3, the DNA is TGTGCCATCAGTGACGGCCAGGGCCAGAACACTGAAGCTTTCTTT.